The 24 T cell receptor beta chains below come from one sample, sequenced in a study of PD-1 blockade in classical Hodgkin lymphoma. Clones were read by immunoSEQ multiplex PCR, and TCRdb kept only the in-frame ones, dropping some. The sample holds about 7,200 clones, 82% seen once. Time point denoted: cycle 4 day 1 (C4D1), after five to seven weeks of nivolumab. The patients all showed relapse after autologous stem cell transplantation, while their brentuximab vedotin exposure varied. The sequencing used peripheral blood mononuclear cells (PBMCs), collected before the fourth cycle of nivolumab. The receptor source for this set is a human donor with classical Hodgkin lymphoma.

The CDR3 sequence: CSVGAGQLGDTQYF. The DNA for the CDR3 is TGCAGCGTTGGAGCGGGGCAACTGGGAGATACGCAGTATTTT. J is TRBJ2-3 and V is TRBV29-1; 7 bases fit TRBD2. The V and J ends lost 4 bases and 5 bases, in that order; junction bases with no gene match: 9. Germline CDR1 is SQVTM and CDR2 is ANQGSEA. There are 14 residues in the CDR3.

V usage is TRBV2 and J usage is TRBJ2-2, with 8 nucleotides matching TRBD2. J was trimmed by 4 bases and V by 1 base; bases with no gene match: 2. Per the germline V gene, CDR1 is SNHLY and CDR2 is FYNNEI. The CDR3 is 15 residues long. The CDR3 DNA follows: TGTGCCAGCAGTGAAGGCCGGGGGGGCACCGGGGAGCTGTTTTTT. Its protein product is CASSEGRGGTGELFF.

The genes are TRBV11-2 and TRBJ2-3; D is undetermined. Germline V gene sequence: CDR1 SGHAT, CDR2 FQNNGV. V was pared by 1 base and J by 3 bases, with 8 bases between. CDR3 length: 14 residues. The CDR3 region has the DNA TGTGCCAGCAGCTTAGGGCACGGAACAGATACGCAGTATTTT. Its protein product is CASSLGHGTDTQYF.

This chain links TRBV18 with TRBJ2-2; 8 bases map to TRBD1. The CDR3 extends over 13 amino acids. Germline CDR1 KGHSH, CDR2 LQKENI. V shed 6 bases and J 6 bases; nucleotides not matched to a gene: 3. The CDR3 reads CASSQQGAGELFF. In nucleotides, the CDR3 is TGTGCCAGCTCGCAACAGGGGGCCGGGGAGCTGTTTTTT.

This chain links TRBV7-2 with TRBJ1-3; 8 nucleotides line up with TRBD1. This CDR3 is 13 amino acids long. Germline CDR1 SGHTA, CDR2 FQGNSA. J lost 7 bases, V lost 5 bases, and 4 bases had no gene match. The CDR3 sequence: CASSPRQGNTIYF. The CDR3 DNA sequence: TGTGCCAGCAGCCCCCGACAGGGGAACACCATATATTTT.

The chain uses TRBV2 and TRBJ1-1; D unresolved. Germline V gene sequence: CDR1 SNHLY, CDR2 FYNNEI. V lost 0 bases to trimming and J lost 0 bases, with 8 bases between them. This CDR3 is 15 amino acids long. The CDR3 sequence is CASSEALRMNTEAFF. The CDR3 nucleotides read TGTGCCAGCAGTGAAGCGCTTCGGATGAACACTGAAGCTTTCTTT. Full variable domain (rest looked up from reference TRBV2 and TRBJ1-1): EPEVTQTPSHQVTQMGQEVILRCVPISNHLYFYWYRQILGQKVEFLVSFYNNEISEKSEIFDDQFSVERPDGSNFTLKIRSTKLEDSAMYFCASSEALRMNTEAFFGQGTRLTVV.

This clone has a single count. This chain connects TRBV30 to TRBJ1-2; 9 positions agree with TRBD1. The germline gives CDR1 GTSNPN, CDR2 SVGIG (reference sequence). V was clipped by 3 bases and J by 2 bases; unmatched bases: 4. This CDR3 comprises 14 residues. The CDR3 DNA sequence: TGTGCCTGGAGAAGGACAGGGGTCAACTATGGCTACACCTTC. It yields the protein CAWRRTGVNYGYTF. The full variable domain, its missing parts supplied by reference TRBV30 and TRBJ1-2, is SQTIHQWPATLVQPVGSPLSLECTVEGTSNPNLYWYRQAAGRGLQLLFYSVGIGQISSEVPQNLSASRPQDRQFILSSKKLLLSDSGFYLCAWRRTGVNYGYTFGSGTRLTVV.

The chain recombines TRBV5-1 with TRBJ2-5; 7 bases fit TRBD2. This CDR3 comprises 16 residues. The germline gives CDR1 SGHRS, CDR2 YFSETQ. Trimming removed 1 base from V and 2 bases from J; junction bases left unmatched: 8. The CDR3 nucleotides read TGCGCCAGCAGCTTGAGTGTCGGGGGGAGGCAAGAGACCCAGTACTTC. This codes for CASSLSVGGRQETQYF.

CDR3: CAWRKEYTQYF. The CDR3 DNA reads TGTGCCTGGAGAAAGGAATATACGCAGTATTTT. The rearrangement joins TRBV30 to TRBJ2-3, with D hard to call. Germline V CDR1 and CDR2: GTSNPN, SVGIG (reference sequence). V gave up 3 bases and J gave up 7 bases, with 8 bases separating them. This CDR3 is built from 11 residues.

The J gene is TRBJ2-7, the V gene TRBV11-2; weak D call: TRBD1 (6 bases). The V gene lost 4 bases and the J gene lost 6 bases, with 10 bases spanning the gap. The CDR3 has 12 amino acids. Germline CDR1 and CDR2: SGHAT and FQNNGV. CDR3 sequence: CASSSSGVEQYF. Here the CDR3 DNA reads TGTGCCAGCAGCTCCTCAGGGGTCGAGCAGTACTTC.

The chain joins TRBV7-6 to TRBJ2-7, with TRBD2 matching over 8 bases. With V trimmed by 5 bases and J by 5 bases, 11 bases remained unmatched. Germline V lookup: CDR1 SGHVS, CDR2 FNYEAQ. This CDR3 region has 15 residues. The CDR3 region has the DNA TGTGCCAGCAGCCAGGGCGGAGGACTAGCTGACGAGCAGTACTTC. This sequence encodes CASSQGGGLADEQYF. The full variable domain, with the rest looked up from reference TRBV7-6 and TRBJ2-7, is GAGVSQSPRYKVTKRGQDVALRCDPISGHVSLYWYRQALGQGPEFLTYFNYEAQQDKSGLPNDRFSAERPEGSISTLTIQRTEQRDSAMYRCASSQGGGLADEQYFGPGTRLTVT.

The chain uses TRBV7-9 and TRBJ2-7; possibly TRBD1 for D (6 bases). Germline CDR1 is SEHNR and CDR2 is FQNEAQ (reference sequence). The CDR3 runs to 14 residues. The V gene lost 5 bases and the J gene lost 2 bases, with 13 bases spanning the gap. CDR3 loop: CASSPMGAAYEQYF. The CDR3 nucleotides are TGTGCCAGCAGCCCTATGGGGGCGGCCTACGAGCAGTACTTC.

V and J are TRBV5-1 and TRBJ2-3; D call uncertain. In germline, CDR1 is SGHRS, CDR2 YFSETQ. The V gene lost 2 bases and the J gene lost 11 bases, with 15 bases spanning the gap. The CDR3 extends over 13 amino acids. The CDR3 nucleotides read TGCGCCAGCAGCTTCATCCTCTCTCGGAGGCAGTATTTT. It encodes CASSFILSRRQYF.

The chain links TRBV7-2 to TRBJ2-5; 8 positions match TRBD2. CDR1 and CDR2 from the germline V gene are SGHTA and FQGNSA. The J segment lost 4 bases and the V segment lost 5 bases, leaving 9 bases of the junction unmatched. The CDR3 covers 15 residues. In nucleotides, the CDR3 is TGTGCCAGCAGCCGGGGGGGCCTGATAGGAGAGACCCAGTACTTC. Its translation is CASSRGGLIGETQYF.

The V gene is TRBV28, the J gene TRBJ1-6; TRBD1 is a possible D gene (6 bases). Germline lookup yields CDR1 MDHEN and CDR2 SYDVKM. The CDR3 totals 16 residues. V lost 7 bases, J lost 7 bases, and 20 bases lay in between. In DNA form, the CDR3 reads TGTGCCAGCACCTTAGTACAGGGAACGTCAAATTCACCCCTCCACTTT. Translated: CASTLVQGTSNSPLHF. The whole variable domain, filled in from reference TRBV28 and TRBJ1-6, reads DVKVTQSSRYLVKRTGEKVFLECVQDMDHENMFWYRQDPGLGLRLIYFSYDVKMKEKGDIPEGYSVSREKKERFSLILESASTNQTSMYLCASTLVQGTSNSPLHFGNGTRLTVT.

The chain uses TRBV18 and TRBJ1-1, with D tentatively TRBD1 (6 bases). Germline V gene data show CDR1 as KGHSH and CDR2 as LQKENI. The CDR3 extends over 19 amino acids. V dropped 6 bases and J dropped 0 bases, with 26 bases sitting between them. CDR3 in amino acids: CASSPLSVVMRGLNTEAFF. CDR3 nucleotides: TGTGCCAGCTCCCCCCTTTCGGTAGTTATGAGGGGGTTGAACACTGAAGCTTTCTTT.

The chain links TRBV6-5 to TRBJ2-1, with 9 positions matching TRBD1. CDR3 length: 14 residues. Germline V gene sequence: CDR1 MNHEY, CDR2 SVGAGI. J was trimmed by 2 bases and V by 7 bases; bases with no gene match: 3. Here the CDR3 DNA reads TGTGCCAGCAAAGGGACAGGGACCTACAATGAGCAGTTCTTC. It codes for CASKGTGTYNEQFF.

This clone appeared once. The genes are TRBV5-6 and TRBJ2-7; 7 bases fit TRBD1. This CDR3 contains 15 residues. After removal of 0 bases from V and 3 bases from J, the junction contained 6 bases not matched to a gene. Germline V gene lookup returns CDR1 SGHDT and CDR2 YYEEEE. The CDR3: CASSLDGSGGYEQYF. The CDR3 DNA is TGTGCCAGCAGCTTGGATGGGTCAGGGGGCTACGAGCAGTACTTC.

V usage is TRBV6-5 and J usage is TRBJ2-7; TRBD1 might be the D (5 bases). Germline V gives CDR1 MNHEY, CDR2 SVGAGI. V lost 9 bases and J lost 8, with 23 bases in between. The CDR3 has 14 amino acids. CDR3 coding DNA: TGTGCCAGTTCCCCAGGGCAGGAGATTAAGAAGCAGTACTTC. Its protein is CASSPGQEIKKQYF.

The chain has TRBV9 and TRBJ1-6; D gene unclear. With 0 bases removed from V and 0 bases from J, the gap between germline ends came to 10 bases. The CDR3 is made up of 17 amino acids. Germline V lookup: CDR1 SGDLS, CDR2 YYNGEE. This CDR3 reads CASSVEGRVSYNSPLHF. CDR3 DNA: TGTGCCAGCAGCGTAGAAGGGAGGGTCTCCTATAATTCACCCCTCCACTTT.

The CDR3 sequence is CASSYSKTAHSYEQYF. The DNA for the CDR3 is TGTGCCAGCAGTTACTCGAAGACGGCCCACTCCTACGAGCAGTACTTC. This rearrangement joins TRBV6-5 to TRBJ2-7; no reliable D call. Germline loops: CDR1 MNHEY, CDR2 SVGAGI. Trimming left V 0 bases short and J 0 bases short, with 12 bases between. The CDR3 is 16 residues long.

This chain links TRBV27 with TRBJ1-1; TRBD1 matches 12 bases. CDR1 MNHEY and CDR2 SMNVEV come from the germline V gene (reference sequence). The CDR3 loop spans 16 amino acids. The V gene end was trimmed by 7 bases and the J gene end by 5 bases; junction bases not matched to a gene: 11. The CDR3 coding sequence is TGTGCCAGCATAATCACGGGACAGGGGGCAAGGACTGAAGCTTTCTTT. Translated, it gives CASIITGQGARTEAFF.

This chain uses TRBV28 with TRBJ1-2; no firm D call. The CDR3 has 15 residues. CDR1 MDHEN and CDR2 SYDVKM come from the germline V gene. V lost 6 bases and J lost 1, with 15 bases in between. The CDR3 sequence: CASSSETAGNYGYTF. The CDR3 region has the DNA TGTGCCAGCAGCTCAGAAACGGCGGGTAACTATGGCTACACCTTC.

This rearrangement joins TRBV7-6 to TRBJ2-3; TRBD2 might be the D (7 bases). Germline V gene lookup returns CDR1 SGHVS and CDR2 FNYEAQ. CDR3 length equals 16 residues. Trimming shortened V by 0 bases and J by 1 base, and 11 bases separated the two germline ends. The CDR3 spells CASSLAFGGRTDTQYF. The CDR3 region has the DNA TGTGCCAGCAGCTTAGCATTCGGGGGGCGCACAGATACGCAGTATTTT.